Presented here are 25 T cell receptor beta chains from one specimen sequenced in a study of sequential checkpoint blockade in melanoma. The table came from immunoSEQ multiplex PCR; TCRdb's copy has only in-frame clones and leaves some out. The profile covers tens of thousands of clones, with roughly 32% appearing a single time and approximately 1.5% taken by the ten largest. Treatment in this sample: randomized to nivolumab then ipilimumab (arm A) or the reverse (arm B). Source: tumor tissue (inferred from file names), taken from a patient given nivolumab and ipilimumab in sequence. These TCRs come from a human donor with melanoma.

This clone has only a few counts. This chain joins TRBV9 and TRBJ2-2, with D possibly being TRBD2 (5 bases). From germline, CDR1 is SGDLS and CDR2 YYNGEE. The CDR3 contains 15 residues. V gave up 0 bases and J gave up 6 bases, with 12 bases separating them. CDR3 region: CASSVATGLAGELFF. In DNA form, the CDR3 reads TGTGCCAGCAGCGTAGCTACCGGACTGGCCGGGGAGCTGTTTTTT.

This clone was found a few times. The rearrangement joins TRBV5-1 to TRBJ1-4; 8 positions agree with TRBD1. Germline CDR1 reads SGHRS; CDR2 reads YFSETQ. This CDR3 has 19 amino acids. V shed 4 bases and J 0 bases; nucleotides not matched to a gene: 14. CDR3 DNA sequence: TGCGCCAGCAGCCAGTCCGCCGGACAGGGTGCCGCAACTAATGAAAAACTGTTTTTT. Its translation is CASSQSAGQGAATNEKLFF.

CDR3 bases: TGCAGCGTTGAATCGAGGCGCGAAGACTACAATGAGCAGTTCTTC. It codes for CSVESRREDYNEQFF. The rearrangement joins TRBV29-1 to TRBJ2-1; D ambiguous. The CDR3 spans 15 residues. Trimming removed 2 bases from V and 3 bases from J, with 14 bases in between. CDR1 SQVTM and CDR2 ANQGSEA come from the germline V gene.

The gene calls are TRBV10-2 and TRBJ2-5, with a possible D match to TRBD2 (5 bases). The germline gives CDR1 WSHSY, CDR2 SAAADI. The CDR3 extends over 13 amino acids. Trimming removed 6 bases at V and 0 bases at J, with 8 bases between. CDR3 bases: TGCGCCAGCAGGAGGGCGTACCAAGAGACCCAGTACTTC. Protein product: CASRRAYQETQYF.

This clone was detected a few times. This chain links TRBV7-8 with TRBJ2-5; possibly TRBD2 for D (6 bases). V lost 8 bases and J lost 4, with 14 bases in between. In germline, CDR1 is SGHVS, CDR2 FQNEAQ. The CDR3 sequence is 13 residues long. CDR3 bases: TGTGCCAGCGGCCTCGGGGGTGGAGAGACCCAGTACTTC. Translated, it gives CASGLGGGETQYF. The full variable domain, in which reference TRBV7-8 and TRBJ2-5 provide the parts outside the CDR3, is GAGVSQSPRYKVAKRGQDVALRCDPISGHVSLFWYQQALGQGPEFLTYFQNEAQLDKSGLPSDRFFAERPEGSVSTLKIQRTQQEDSAVYLCASGLGGGETQYFGPGTRLLVL.

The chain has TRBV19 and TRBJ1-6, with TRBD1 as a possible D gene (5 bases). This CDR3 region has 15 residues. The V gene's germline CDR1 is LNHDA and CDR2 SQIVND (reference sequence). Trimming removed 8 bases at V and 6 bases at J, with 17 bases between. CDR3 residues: CASGEGRTTNSPLHF. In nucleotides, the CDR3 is TGTGCCAGTGGGGAGGGACGGACTACTAATTCACCCCTCCACTTT.

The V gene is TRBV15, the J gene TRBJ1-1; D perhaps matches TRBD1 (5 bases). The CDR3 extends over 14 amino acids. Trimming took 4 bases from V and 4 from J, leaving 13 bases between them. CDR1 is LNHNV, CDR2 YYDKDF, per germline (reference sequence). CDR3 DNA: TGTGCCACCAGCATCCACAGGTTCGGCACTGAAGCTTTCTTT. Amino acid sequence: CATSIHRFGTEAFF.

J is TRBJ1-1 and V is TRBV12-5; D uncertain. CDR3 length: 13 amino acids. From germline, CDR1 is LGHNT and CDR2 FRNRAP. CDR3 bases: TGTGCCAGCACCCTACTTACGAACACTGAAGCTTTCTTT. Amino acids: CASTLLTNTEAFF.

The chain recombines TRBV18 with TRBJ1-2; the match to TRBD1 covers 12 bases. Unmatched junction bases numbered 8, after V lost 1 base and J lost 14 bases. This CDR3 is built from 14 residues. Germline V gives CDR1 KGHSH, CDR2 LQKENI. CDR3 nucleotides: TGTGCCAGCTCACCACAACCGGGACAGGGGGCGCTTACCTTC. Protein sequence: CASSPQPGQGALTF.

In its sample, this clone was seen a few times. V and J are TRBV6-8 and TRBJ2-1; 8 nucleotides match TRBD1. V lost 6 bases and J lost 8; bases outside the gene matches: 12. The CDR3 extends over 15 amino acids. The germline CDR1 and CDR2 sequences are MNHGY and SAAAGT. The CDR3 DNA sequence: TGTGCCAGCAGGGTATGGGACAGGAGGGCAGATGAGCAGTTCTTC. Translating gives CASRVWDRRADEQFF.

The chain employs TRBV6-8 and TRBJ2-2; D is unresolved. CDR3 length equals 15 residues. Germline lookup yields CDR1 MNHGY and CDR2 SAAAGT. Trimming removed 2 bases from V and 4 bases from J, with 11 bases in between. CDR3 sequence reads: CASSYLDPGTGELFF. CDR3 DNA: TGTGCCAGCAGTTACCTGGACCCGGGCACCGGGGAGCTGTTTTTT.

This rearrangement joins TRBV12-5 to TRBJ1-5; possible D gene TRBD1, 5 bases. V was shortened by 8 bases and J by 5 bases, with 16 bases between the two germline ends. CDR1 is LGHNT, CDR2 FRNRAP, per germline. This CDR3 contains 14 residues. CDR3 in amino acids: CASRPSGTDQPQHF. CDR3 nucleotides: TGTGCTAGTCGACCCTCAGGGACCGATCAGCCCCAGCATTTT.

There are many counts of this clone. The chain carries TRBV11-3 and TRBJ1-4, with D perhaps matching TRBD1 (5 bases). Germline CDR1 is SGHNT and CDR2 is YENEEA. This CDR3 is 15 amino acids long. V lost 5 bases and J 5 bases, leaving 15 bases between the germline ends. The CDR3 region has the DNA TGTGCCAGCAGCCCGAGGGACGGAAACAATGAAAAACTGTTTTTT. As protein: CASSPRDGNNEKLFF.

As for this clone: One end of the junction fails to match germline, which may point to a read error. CDR3 region: CASSLGVRGGNVIF. In nucleotides, the CDR3 is TGTGCCAGCAGCTTGGGCGTAAGGGGCGGGAACGTAATTTTT. The rearrangement joins TRBV11-3 to TRBJ1-5, with D perhaps matching TRBD1 (5 bases). Germline V lookup: CDR1 SGHNT, CDR2 YENEEA. The CDR3 is made up of 14 amino acids.

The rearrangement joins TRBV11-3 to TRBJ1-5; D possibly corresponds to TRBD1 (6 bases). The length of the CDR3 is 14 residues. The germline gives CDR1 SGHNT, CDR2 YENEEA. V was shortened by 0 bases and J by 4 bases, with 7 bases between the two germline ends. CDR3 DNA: TGTGCCAGCAGCTTAGACCAGGGGAATCAGCCCCAGCATTTT. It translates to CASSLDQGNQPQHF.

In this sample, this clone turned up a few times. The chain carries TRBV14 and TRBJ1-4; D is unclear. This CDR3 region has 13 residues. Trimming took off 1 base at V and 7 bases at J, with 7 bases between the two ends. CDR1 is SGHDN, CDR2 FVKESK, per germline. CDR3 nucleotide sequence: TGTGCCAGCAGCCAAGTCCAAAGTGAAAAACTGTTTTTT. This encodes CASSQVQSEKLFF. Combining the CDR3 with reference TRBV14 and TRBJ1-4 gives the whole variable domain EAGVTQFPSHSVIEKGQTVTLRCDPISGHDNLYWYRRVMGKEIKFLLHFVKESKQDESGMPNNRFLAERTGGTYSTLKVQPAELEDSGVYFCASSQVQSEKLFFGSGTQLSVL.

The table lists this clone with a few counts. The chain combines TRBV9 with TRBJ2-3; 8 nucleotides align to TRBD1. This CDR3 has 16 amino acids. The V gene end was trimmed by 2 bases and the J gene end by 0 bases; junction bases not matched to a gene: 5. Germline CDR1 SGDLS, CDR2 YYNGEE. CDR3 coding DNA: TGTGCCAGCAGCGTCCAGGGGGCGCAGAGCACAGATACGCAGTATTTT. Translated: CASSVQGAQSTDTQYF.

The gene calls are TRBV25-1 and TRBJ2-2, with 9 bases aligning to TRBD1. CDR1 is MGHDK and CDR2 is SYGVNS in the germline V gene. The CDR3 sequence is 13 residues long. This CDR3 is CCSQGAYTGELFF. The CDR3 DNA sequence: TGTTGTTCACAGGGGGCTTACACCGGGGAGCTGTTTTTT.

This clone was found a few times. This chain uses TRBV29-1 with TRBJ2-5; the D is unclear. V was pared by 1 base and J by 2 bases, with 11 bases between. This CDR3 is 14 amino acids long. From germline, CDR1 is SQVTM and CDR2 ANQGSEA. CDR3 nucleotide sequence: TGCAGCGTTGAAGTGGGCAGGAAGCAAGAGACCCAGTACTTC. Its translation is CSVEVGRKQETQYF.

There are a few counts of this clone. The CDR3 loop is CASVLDRNYGYTF. As DNA, the CDR3 is TGTGCCAGTGTATTGGACAGAAACTATGGCTACACCTTC. This chain uses TRBV28 with TRBJ1-2; a weak D match, TRBD1 (6 bases). Germline-derived CDR1 and CDR2 are MDHEN and SYDVKM. Between the trimmed V and J ends, which lost 9 bases and 2 bases, there was a span of 13 bases. The CDR3 runs to 13 residues.

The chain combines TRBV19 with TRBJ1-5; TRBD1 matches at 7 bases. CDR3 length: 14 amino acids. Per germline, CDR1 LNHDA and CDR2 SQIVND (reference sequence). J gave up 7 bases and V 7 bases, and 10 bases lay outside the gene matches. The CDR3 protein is CASIEKTGIQPQHF. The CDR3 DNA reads TGTGCCAGTATCGAAAAGACAGGGATCCAGCCCCAGCATTTT.

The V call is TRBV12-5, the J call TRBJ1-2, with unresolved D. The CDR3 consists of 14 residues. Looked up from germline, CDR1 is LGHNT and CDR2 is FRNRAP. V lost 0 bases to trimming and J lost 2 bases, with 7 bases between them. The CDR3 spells CASGLVPGNYGYTF. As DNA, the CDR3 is TGTGCTAGTGGTTTGGTACCGGGCAACTATGGCTACACCTTC.

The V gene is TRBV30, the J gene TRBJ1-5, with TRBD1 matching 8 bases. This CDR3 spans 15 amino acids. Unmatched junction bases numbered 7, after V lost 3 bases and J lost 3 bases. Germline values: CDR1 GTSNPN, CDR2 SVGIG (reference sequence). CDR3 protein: CAWSATDRDNQPQHF. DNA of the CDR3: TGTGCCTGGAGCGCCACGGACAGGGACAATCAGCCCCAGCATTTT.

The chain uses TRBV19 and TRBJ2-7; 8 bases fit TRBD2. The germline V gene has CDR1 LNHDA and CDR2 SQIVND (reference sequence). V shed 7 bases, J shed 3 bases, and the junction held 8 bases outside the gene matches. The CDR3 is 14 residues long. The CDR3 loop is CASTHGGGLYEQYF. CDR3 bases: TGTGCCAGTACCCACGGGGGGGGCCTCTACGAGCAGTACTTC.

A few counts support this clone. CDR3 region: CASSSTGAGGYTF. Written as DNA, the CDR3 is TGTGCCAGCAGTTCGACAGGGGCCGGGGGCTACACCTTC. V usage is TRBV6-8 and J usage is TRBJ1-2, with 8 bases that match TRBD1. V dropped 4 bases and J dropped 8; count of bases not matched to a gene: 6. This CDR3 region has 13 residues. Germline values: CDR1 MNHGY, CDR2 SAAAGT.